This T cell receptor beta chain emerged from a study of T cells in localized non-small cell lung cancer. Germline CDR1 reads LNHDA; CDR2 reads SQIVND (reference sequence). With 6 bases clipped from V and 7 bases from J, the junction kept 8 bases outside the gene matches. This CDR3 is built from 13 residues. Sequencing was performed with immunoSEQ multiplex PCR; in TCRdb, only in-frame clones are kept and a portion is missing. The table records approximately 35,000 clones, 91% of them present only once. Sample: PBMCs, taken before any cancer treatment. This chain links TRBV19 with TRBJ1-1; TRBD1 agrees at 7 bases. This TCR derives from a man aged 40-75 years with stage II lung adenocarcinoma. CDR3 sequence reads: CASSIKGDSEAFF. The CDR3 DNA is TGTGCCAGTAGCATTAAAGGGGACAGTGAAGCTTTCTTT.